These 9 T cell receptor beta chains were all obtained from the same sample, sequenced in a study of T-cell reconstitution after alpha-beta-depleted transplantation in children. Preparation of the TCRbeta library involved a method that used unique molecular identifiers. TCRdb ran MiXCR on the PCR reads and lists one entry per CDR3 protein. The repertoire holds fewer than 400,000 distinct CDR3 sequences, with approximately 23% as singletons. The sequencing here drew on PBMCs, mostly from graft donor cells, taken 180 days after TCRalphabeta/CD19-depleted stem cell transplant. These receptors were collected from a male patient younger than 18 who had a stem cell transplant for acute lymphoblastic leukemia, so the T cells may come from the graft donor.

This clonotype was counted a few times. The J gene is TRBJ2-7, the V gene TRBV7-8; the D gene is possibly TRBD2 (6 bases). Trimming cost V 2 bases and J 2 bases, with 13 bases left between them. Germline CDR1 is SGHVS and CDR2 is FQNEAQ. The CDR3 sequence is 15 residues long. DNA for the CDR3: TGTGCCAGCAGCTTACACGGGACTTCGACCTACGAGCAGTACTTC. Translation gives CASSLHGTSTYEQYF.

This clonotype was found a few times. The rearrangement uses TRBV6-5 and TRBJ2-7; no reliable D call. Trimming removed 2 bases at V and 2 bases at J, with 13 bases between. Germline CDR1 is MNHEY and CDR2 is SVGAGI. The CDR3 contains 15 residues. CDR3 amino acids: CASSYGRRSTYEQYF. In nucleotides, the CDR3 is TGTGCCAGCAGTTACGGGCGGAGATCGACCTACGAGCAGTACTTC.

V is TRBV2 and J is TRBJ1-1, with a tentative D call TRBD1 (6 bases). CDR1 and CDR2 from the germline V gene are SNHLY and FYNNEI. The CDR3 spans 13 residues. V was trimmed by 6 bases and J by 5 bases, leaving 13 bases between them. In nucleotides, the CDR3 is TGTGCCAGCAGCCTCCAGGGGACGACTGAAGCTTTCTTT. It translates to CASSLQGTTEAFF.

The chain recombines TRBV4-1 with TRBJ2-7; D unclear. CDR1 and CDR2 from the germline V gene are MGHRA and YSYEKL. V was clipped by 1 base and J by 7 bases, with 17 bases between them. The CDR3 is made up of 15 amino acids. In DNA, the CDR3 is TGCGCCAGCAGCCAAGCATGGGTATCGGATTCTGAGCAGTACTTC. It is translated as CASSQAWVSDSEQYF.

The CDR3 DNA sequence: TGTGCCAGTAGTATTCGGAGGGCCCTGGCAGATACGCAGTATTTT. Amino acids: CASSIRRALADTQYF. The chain recombines TRBV19 with TRBJ2-3, with a tentative D call TRBD2 (6 bases). The length of the CDR3 is 15 residues. Looked up from germline, CDR1 is LNHDA and CDR2 is SQIVND (reference sequence). Trimming cost V 3 bases and J 4 bases, with 14 bases left between them.

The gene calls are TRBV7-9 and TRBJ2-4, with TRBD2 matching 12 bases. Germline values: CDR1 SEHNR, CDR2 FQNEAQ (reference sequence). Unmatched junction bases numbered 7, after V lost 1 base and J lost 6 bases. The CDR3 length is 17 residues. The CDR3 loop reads CASSLGLAGGPGNIQYF. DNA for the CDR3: TGTGCCAGCAGCTTAGGGCTAGCGGGAGGGCCAGGAAACATTCAGTACTTC.

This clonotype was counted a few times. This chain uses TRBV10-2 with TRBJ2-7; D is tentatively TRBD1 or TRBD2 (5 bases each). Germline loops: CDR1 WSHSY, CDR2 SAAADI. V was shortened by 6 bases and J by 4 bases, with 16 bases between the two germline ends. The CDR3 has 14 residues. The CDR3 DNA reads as TGCGCCAGCAGAGATTCGGGACGATTATACGAGCAGTACTTC. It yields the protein CASRDSGRLYEQYF.

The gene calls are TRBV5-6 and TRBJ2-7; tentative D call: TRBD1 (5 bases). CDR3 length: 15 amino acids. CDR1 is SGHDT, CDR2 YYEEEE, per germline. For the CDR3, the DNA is TGTGCACATGGGGCAGGGCCCAATCAAACCTACGAGCAGTACTTC. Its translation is CAHGAGPNQTYEQYF.

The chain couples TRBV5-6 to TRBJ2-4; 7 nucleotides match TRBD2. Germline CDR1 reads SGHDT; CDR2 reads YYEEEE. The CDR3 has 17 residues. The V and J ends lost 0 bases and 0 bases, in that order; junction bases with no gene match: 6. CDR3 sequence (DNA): TGTGCCAGCAGCTTGGGATCCGGGAGGTTAGCCAAAAACATTCAGTACTTC. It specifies CASSLGSGRLAKNIQYF.